These 9 T cell receptor beta chains originate from one sample sequenced in a study of blood T cell repertoires in COVID-19. Some clones are missing from TCRdb's copy, which holds only in-frame ones; the method was immunoSEQ multiplex PCR. Here the sample spans roughly 100,000 clones, 75% to 95% being singletons. The sample was peripheral blood. Receptors originate from a human donor in a cohort sampled during active COVID-19.

This chain uses TRBV5-1 with TRBJ1-2; 10 bases line up with TRBD1. V lost 4 bases, J lost 7 bases, and 7 bases stayed unmatched. The CDR3 consists of 14 residues. Looked up from germline, CDR1 is SGHRS and CDR2 is YFSETQ. The CDR3 loop is CASSPEDRGFGYTF. The CDR3 DNA sequence: TGCGCCAGCAGCCCCGAGGACAGGGGGTTTGGCTACACCTTC.

V gene TRBV7-2 combines with J gene TRBJ1-6; D gene unclear. The CDR3 extends over 15 amino acids. Germline V gene data show CDR1 as SGHTA and CDR2 as FQGNSA. V dropped 1 base and J dropped 4 bases, with 8 bases sitting between them. The CDR3 reads CASSLGGRYNSPLHF. The CDR3 DNA follows: TGTGCCAGCAGCTTAGGTGGCAGATATAATTCACCCCTCCACTTT.

The genes are TRBV2 and TRBJ1-2; D remains ambiguous. The CDR3 totals 13 residues. Germline V gene data show CDR1 as SNHLY and CDR2 as FYNNEI. V dropped 6 bases and J dropped 5 bases, with 13 bases sitting between them. In DNA form, the CDR3 reads TGTGCCAGCAGAGAAAACGGTCTTTATGGCTACACCTTC. Its protein product is CASRENGLYGYTF.

The rearrangement joins TRBV9 to TRBJ2-1, with 9 bases fitting TRBD1. Germline CDR1 reads SGDLS; CDR2 reads YYNGEE. The length of the CDR3 is 15 residues. V dropped 3 bases and J dropped 2; count of bases not matched to a gene: 3. The CDR3 region is CASSDRGRPYNEQFF. The CDR3 DNA reads as TGTGCCAGCAGCGACAGGGGGCGACCCTACAATGAGCAGTTCTTC.

CDR3: CASSQRQGANSYEQYF. The CDR3 DNA follows: TGTGCCAGCAGCCAACGACAGGGGGCAAATTCCTACGAGCAGTACTTC. The J gene is TRBJ2-7, the V gene TRBV13, with TRBD1 matching 10 bases. The trim removed 5 bases at V and 1 base at J, leaving 8 bases unmatched. The CDR3 is 16 residues long. CDR1 and CDR2 from the germline V gene are PRHDT and FYEKMQ (reference sequence).

The chain recombines TRBV9 with TRBJ2-7, with 10 bases that match TRBD2. The CDR3 is 15 amino acids. V lost 0 bases and J lost 4; bases outside the gene matches: 4. Per germline, CDR1 SGDLS and CDR2 YYNGEE. This CDR3 is CASSVGPAGGYEQYF. CDR3 in DNA: TGTGCCAGCAGCGTAGGTCCAGCGGGAGGGTACGAGCAGTACTTC.

This chain joins TRBV5-1 and TRBJ2-1; no reliable D call. Germline V gene sequence: CDR1 SGHRS, CDR2 YFSETQ. The CDR3 contains 15 residues. V was pared by 2 bases and J by 0 bases, with 9 bases between. In DNA, the CDR3 is TGCGCCAGCAGCTTAGACTGGTCCTCCTACAATGAGCAGTTCTTC. This encodes CASSLDWSSYNEQFF.

The V and J genes are TRBV6-1 and TRBJ2-4; tentative D call: TRBD2 (5 bases). The CDR3 spans 16 residues. Trimming took off 3 bases at V and 0 bases at J, with 12 bases between the two ends. The germline V gene encodes CDR1 MNHNS and CDR2 SASEGT. The CDR3 DNA reads TGTGCCAGCAGTGACGTCCGAGGGTTAGCCAAAAACATTCAGTACTTC. Translated, it gives CASSDVRGLAKNIQYF.

The chain combines TRBV28 with TRBJ2-2; 7 bases align to TRBD1. From germline, CDR1 is MDHEN and CDR2 SYDVKM. This CDR3 has 14 residues. Trimming removed 9 bases from V and 3 bases from J; junction bases left unmatched: 7. Here the CDR3 reads CASLGGQYTGELFF. The DNA for the CDR3 is TGTGCCAGTCTTGGGGGACAGTACACCGGGGAGCTGTTTTTT.